These 16 T cell receptor beta chains were all obtained from the same sample, sequenced in a study of vaccination effects on CD4 cells after COVID-19 (dated by TCRdb to between 2021 and 2024). Library preparation employed the immunoSEQ multiplex PCR assay. Imported from immuneACCESS, the table was reduced by TCRdb to in-frame sequences with V and J called. These copies leave out some clones; in studies compared against another copy, an unresolved V gene accounts for under half, and the cause of the remainder is not known. Within this sample are about 70,000 clones, with about four fifths of them counted one time only. More than 10% of the sample comes from the top ten. The ViraFEST assay stimulated PBMC with viral peptide pools and then used TCR sequencing to identify antigen-specific CD4+ T cell clonotypes by expansion. After roughly 11 days of culture, CD4+ T cells were isolated with the EasySep CD4+ T cell isolation kit. Healthy vaccine recipients had no prior SARS-CoV-2 infection, confirmed by negative nucleocapsid antibodies before and after vaccination.

No antigen has been assigned to these receptors. The sample was CD4+ T cells from PBMCs cultured with SARS-CoV-2 spike peptides, taken before COVID-19 vaccination. The cell subset or site tag for this specimen amounts to: SARS-CoV-2 spike overlapping peptide pool stimulation. These TCRs come from a human donor who received a COVID-19 vaccine.

This clone was counted between two and nine times. The chain joins TRBV3-1 (or the pseudogene TRBV3-2) to TRBJ1-4, with 8 bases lining up with TRBD1. The junction had 4 bases not matched to a gene; V was cut back by 2 bases and J by 2 bases. The CDR3 contains 16 residues. Germline V gene lookup returns CDR1 LGHDT and CDR2 YNNKEL (reference sequence). The CDR3 protein is CASSQNRGITNEKLFF. The CDR3 DNA is TGTGCCAGCAGCCAAAACAGGGGGATCACTAATGAAAAACTGTTTTTT.

The chain is built from TRBV18 and TRBJ1-1, with D possibly matching TRBD1 (5 bases). The V end lost 8 bases, the J end lost 4 bases, and 14 bases lay between the germline ends. This CDR3 is built from 13 residues. The germline CDR1 and CDR2 sequences are KGHSH and LQKENI. The CDR3 loop is CASAQSGGTEAFF. CDR3 sequence (DNA): TGTGCCAGCGCCCAAAGCGGGGGCACTGAAGCTTTCTTT.

The rearrangement links TRBV5-5 to TRBJ1-2; 10 bases fit TRBD1. Germline CDR1 reads SGHKS; CDR2 reads YYEKEE (reference sequence). This CDR3 contains 15 residues. V was clipped by 0 bases and J by 8 bases; unmatched bases: 7. The DNA for the CDR3 is TGTGCCAGCAGCTTGGACGGGACAGGGGCGGGAGGCTACACCTTC. Its translation: CASSLDGTGAGGYTF.

The chain is built from TRBV30 and TRBJ2-7; 11 bases fit TRBD1. CDR3 length: 13 residues. The germline CDR1 and CDR2 sequences are GTSNPN and SVGIG (reference sequence). The V and J ends lost 8 bases and 1 base, in that order; junction bases with no gene match: 4. The CDR3 nucleotides are TGTGCCGGCCGGGACAGGGGGTCCTACGAGCAGTACGTC. Translating gives CAGRDRGSYEQYV.

The V gene is TRBV5-4, the J gene TRBJ2-5; 8 bases are a match to TRBD2. The V gene's germline CDR1 is SGHNT and CDR2 YYREEE (reference sequence). CDR3 length equals 16 residues. The V and J ends lost 4 bases and 5 bases, in that order; junction bases with no gene match: 13. The CDR3 DNA follows: TGTGCCAGCAGCCCTTCACGGGGGGGGGCTGGGGAGACCCAGTACTTC. This translates into CASSPSRGGAGETQYF.

The rearrangement joins TRBV5-8 to TRBJ2-3; D is possibly TRBD1 (6 bases). The CDR3 extends over 14 amino acids. Trimming removed 10 bases from V and 4 bases from J, with 19 bases in between. From germline, CDR1 is SGHTS and CDR2 YDEGEE. The CDR3 sequence is CASPVWQGPDTQYF. In nucleotides, the CDR3 is TGTGCCTCCCCCGTTTGGCAGGGGCCAGATACGCAGTATTTT. Full variable domain (missing parts from reference TRBV5-8 and TRBJ2-3): EAGVTQSPTHLIKTRGQQATLRCSPISGHTSVYWYQQALGLGLQFLLWYDEGEERNRGNFPPRFSGRQFPNYSSELNVNALELEDSALYLCASPVWQGPDTQYFGPGTRLTVL.

The chain couples TRBV5-1 to TRBJ1-4; the D gene is possibly TRBD1 (5 bases). V lost 4 bases, J lost 7 bases, and 23 bases lay in between. The CDR3 runs 17 residues. Germline V CDR1 and CDR2: SGHRS, YFSETQ. This chain's CDR3 is CASSPLVILGTGEKLFF. The CDR3 bases are TGCGCCAGCAGCCCCCTTGTTATATTGGGGACGGGTGAAAAACTGTTTTTT.

The rearrangement links TRBV7-9 to TRBJ1-1; tentatively, D is TRBD1 (6 bases). This CDR3 contains 16 residues. V lost 9 bases and J lost 4, with 24 bases in between. Germline V lookup: CDR1 SEHNR, CDR2 FQNEAQ (reference sequence). In DNA, the CDR3 is TGTGCCAGTAATCCCGTACTGGGGGCATGGAGCACTGAAGCTTTCTTT. Translated, it gives CASNPVLGAWSTEAFF.

The chain is built from TRBV3-1 (or the pseudogene TRBV3-2) and TRBJ2-5; D is unclear. V was trimmed by 3 bases and J by 6 bases, leaving 14 bases between them. There are 14 residues in the CDR3. CDR1 and CDR2 from the germline V gene are LGHDT and YNNKEL (reference sequence). The CDR3 loop is CASSHSSAGQTQYF. CDR3 nucleotides: TGTGCCAGCAGCCACAGTTCTGCTGGTCAGACCCAGTACTTC.

The chain recombines TRBV30 with TRBJ1-6; D call uncertain. V shed 4 bases and J shed 8 bases, with 15 bases lying between them. This CDR3 is built from 14 residues. Germline lookup yields CDR1 GTSNPN and CDR2 SVGIG (reference sequence). The CDR3 reads CAWMPARFDSPLHF. Here the CDR3 DNA reads TGTGCCTGGATGCCGGCGAGATTTGATTCACCCCTCCACTTT.

This chain joins TRBV5-1 and TRBJ1-4; D unresolved. Trimming cost V 4 bases and J 0 bases, with 7 bases left between them. The CDR3 is 14 amino acids. Per the germline V gene, CDR1 is SGHRS and CDR2 is YFSETQ. The CDR3 sequence: CASSPEPTNEKLFF. Written as DNA, the CDR3 is TGCGCCAGCAGCCCAGAACCAACTAATGAAAAACTGTTTTTT.

This chain uses TRBV4-1 with TRBJ1-2, with D unresolved. V lost 1 base and J 0 bases, leaving 12 bases between the germline ends. CDR3 length: 16 residues. Germline V gives CDR1 MGHRA, CDR2 YSYEKL. The CDR3 loop reads CASSQVGQVANYGYTF. CDR3 DNA sequence: TGCGCCAGCAGCCAAGTAGGTCAGGTAGCTAACTATGGCTACACCTTC.

The chain combines TRBV6-5 with TRBJ2-3; D might be TRBD2 (7 bases). CDR3 size: 16 residues. V was clipped by 0 bases and J by 2 bases, with 12 bases between them. Germline V CDR1 and CDR2: MNHEY, SVGAGI. CDR3 nucleotide sequence: TGTGCCAGCAGTTACTCGCCCCGGGGGGCCACAGATACGCAGTATTTT. Residues: CASSYSPRGATDTQYF.

The V call is TRBV7-2, the J call TRBJ2-5, with D hard to call. V was pared by 3 bases and J by 1 base, with 9 bases between. CDR3 length: 14 residues. Looked up from germline, CDR1 is SGHTA and CDR2 is FQGNSA. The DNA of the CDR3 is TGTGCCAGCAGCTTGGATCTAATCCAAGAGACCCAGTACTTC. Protein product: CASSLDLIQETQYF.

V usage is TRBV4-1 and J usage is TRBJ1-5, with D perhaps matching TRBD1 (5 bases). CDR3 length equals 14 residues. Germline CDR1 is MGHRA and CDR2 is YSYEKL. Trimming took off 1 base at V and 4 bases at J, with 8 bases between the two ends. CDR3 region: CASSQVTENQPQHF. CDR3 bases: TGCGCCAGCAGCCAAGTGACAGAAAATCAGCCCCAGCATTTT.

The V and J genes are TRBV19 and TRBJ1-6; 12 bases map to TRBD1. Germline CDR1 reads LNHDA; CDR2 reads SQIVND (reference sequence). J lost 7 bases, V lost 7 bases, and 11 bases had no gene match. The CDR3 runs 17 residues. CDR3 sequence: CASTDRGTGGSNSPLHF. The CDR3, as DNA: TGTGCCAGTACCGACCGCGGGACAGGGGGCTCAAATTCACCCCTCCACTTT.